This T cell receptor beta chain was sequenced during a study of regulatory T cells in long-lasting Graves disease. Study at large: Persistence in Graves' disease denoted antithyroid drug use beyond 5 years alongside positive TSH receptor antibodies. Study-wide results and limits: Persistent Graves' patients showed a TCR diversity that was lower than that of newly diagnosed ones.

This clonotype has a handful of counts. Its matching antigen is unknown. CDR3 length equals 14 residues. Trimming removed 0 bases from V and 6 bases from J, with 11 bases in between. Germline CDR1 and CDR2: LGHDT and YNNKEL (reference sequence). To make TCR beta libraries, researchers used iRepertoire HTBI primers and Arm-PCR of CDR3 regions. Original methodology: The samples yielded 62 TRBV and roughly 15 TRBJ segments. MiXCR, applied by TCRdb to the multiplex PCR reads, yields one record per CDR3 protein. The V and J calls here are based on TCRdb, not the publication. The table includes a few hundred thousand distinct CDR3 sequences, approximately 23% detected once. Specified time point: persistent/refractory GD, antithyroid drugs over 5 years with positive TRAb. TCR sequences were obtained from RNA taken from PBMCs. Tubes containing EDTA received roughly 9 milliliters of drawn peripheral blood.

The J gene is TRBJ1-2, the V gene TRBV3-1; perhaps TRBD1 as D (6 bases). This sequence originates from a female donor with Graves disease. The specimen was peripheral blood mononuclear cells (PBMCs), collected when the disease was refractory, from a patient treated with antithyroid drugs. The CDR3 DNA sequence: TGTGCCAGCAGCCAAGATCAGGGGCCCAATGGCTACACCTTC. It yields the protein CASSQDQGPNGYTF. Supplemented by reference TRBV3-1 and TRBJ1-2, the full variable domain reads DTAVSQTPKYLVTQMGNDKSIKCEQNLGHDTMYWYKQDSKKFLKIMFSYNNKELIINETVPNRFSPKSPDKAHLNLHINSLELGDSAVYFCASSQDQGPNGYTFGSGTRLTVV.